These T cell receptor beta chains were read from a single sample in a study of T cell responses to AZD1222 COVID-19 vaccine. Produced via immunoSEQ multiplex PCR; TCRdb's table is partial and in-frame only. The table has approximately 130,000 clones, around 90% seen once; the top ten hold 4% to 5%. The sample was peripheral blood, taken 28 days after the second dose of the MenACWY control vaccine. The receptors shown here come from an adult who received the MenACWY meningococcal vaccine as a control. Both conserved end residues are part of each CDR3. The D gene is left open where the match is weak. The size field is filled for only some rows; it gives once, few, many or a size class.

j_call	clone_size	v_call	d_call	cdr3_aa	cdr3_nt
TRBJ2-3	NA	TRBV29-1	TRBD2	CSAGLAGTDTQYF	TGCAGCGCGGGACTAGCGGGCACAGATACGCAGTATTTT
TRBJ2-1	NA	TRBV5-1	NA	CASSLPGRSSYNEQFF	TGCGCCAGCAGCTTGCCCGGTCGGAGCTCCTACAATGAGCAGTTCTTC
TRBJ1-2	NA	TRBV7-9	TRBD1	CASRPQDRGLNYGYTF	TGTGCCAGCAGACCACAGGACAGGGGGCTGAACTATGGCTACACCTTC
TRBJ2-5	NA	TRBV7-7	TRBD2	CASSLSLGREGGETQYF	TGTGCCAGCAGCTTGTCCTTAGGGCGGGAGGGAGGAGAGACCCAGTACTTC
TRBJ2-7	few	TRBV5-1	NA	CASSLVGDEQYF	TGCGCCAGCAGCTTGGTGGGGGATGAGCAGTACTTC
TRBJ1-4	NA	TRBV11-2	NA	CASSLVTEKLFF	TGTGCCAGCAGCTTAGTAACTGAAAAACTGTTTTTT
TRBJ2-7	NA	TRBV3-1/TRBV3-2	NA	CASSQAPAAGGYEQYF	TGTGCCAGCAGCCAAGCCCCCGCAGCGGGCGGGTACGAGCAGTACTTC
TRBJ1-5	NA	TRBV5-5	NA	CASSLFGDQPQHF	TGTGCCAGCAGCTTGTTTGGGGATCAGCCCCAGCATTTT
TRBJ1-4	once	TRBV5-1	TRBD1	CASSSRQGRNEKLFF	TGCGCCAGCAGCAGCAGACAGGGGAGGAATGAAAAACTGTTTTTT
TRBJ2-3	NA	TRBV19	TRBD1	CASSARQGQGTQYF	TGTGCCAGTAGCGCCCGACAGGGCCAGGGTACGCAGTATTTT
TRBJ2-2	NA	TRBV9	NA	CASRASPANTGELFF	TGTGCCAGCAGGGCAAGCCCCGCAAACACCGGGGAGCTGTTTTTT
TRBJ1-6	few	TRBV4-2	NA	CASSQAGAQTRSPLHF	TGTGCCAGCAGCCAAGCGGGCGCTCAAACGCGGTCACCCCTCCACTTT
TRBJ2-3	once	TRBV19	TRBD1	CASSIVGTGRGDTQYF	TGTGCCAGTAGTATAGTGGGGACAGGGAGGGGAGATACGCAGTATTTT
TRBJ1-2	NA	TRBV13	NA	CASSDVVGYTF	TGTGCCAGCAGCGATGTAGTAGGCTACACCTTC
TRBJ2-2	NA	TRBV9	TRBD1	CASRRTGEIGGELFF	TGTGCCAGCAGAAGGACAGGGGAAATAGGCGGGGAGCTGTTTTTT
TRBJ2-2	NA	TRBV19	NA	CASSIGRGYTGELFF	TGTGCCAGTAGTATAGGCAGGGGCTACACCGGGGAGCTGTTTTTT
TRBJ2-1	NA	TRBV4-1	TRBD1	CASSQGGTGSYNEQFF	TGCGCCAGCAGCCAAGGGGGGACAGGGTCCTACAATGAGCAGTTCTTC
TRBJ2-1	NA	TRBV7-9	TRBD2	CASSPSGEAYNEQFF	TGTGCCAGCAGCCCTAGCGGGGAGGCATACAATGAGCAGTTCTTC
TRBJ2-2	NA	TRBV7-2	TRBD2	CASSLASGGRYTGELFF	TGTGCCAGCAGCTTAGCTAGCGGGGGGCGGTACACCGGGGAGCTGTTTTTT
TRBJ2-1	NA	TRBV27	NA	CASSLGGLLYNEQFF	TGTGCCAGCAGTTTAGGTGGGCTCCTTTACAATGAGCAGTTCTTC